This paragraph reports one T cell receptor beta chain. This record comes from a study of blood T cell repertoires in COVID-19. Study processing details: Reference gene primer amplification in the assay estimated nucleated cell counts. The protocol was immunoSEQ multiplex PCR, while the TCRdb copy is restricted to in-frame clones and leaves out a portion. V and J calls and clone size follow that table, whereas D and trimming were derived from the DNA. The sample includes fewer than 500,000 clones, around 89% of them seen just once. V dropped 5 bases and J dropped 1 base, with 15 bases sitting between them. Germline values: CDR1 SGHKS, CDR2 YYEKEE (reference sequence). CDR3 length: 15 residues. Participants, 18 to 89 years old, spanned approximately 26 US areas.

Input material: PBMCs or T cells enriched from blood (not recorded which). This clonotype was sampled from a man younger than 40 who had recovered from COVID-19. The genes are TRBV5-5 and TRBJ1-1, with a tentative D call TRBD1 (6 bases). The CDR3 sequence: CASSIPSTGNTEAFF. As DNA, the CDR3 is TGTGCCAGCAGTATTCCCTCGACAGGGAACACTGAAGCTTTCTTT. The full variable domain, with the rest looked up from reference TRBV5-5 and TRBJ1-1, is DAGVTQSPTHLIKTRGQQVTLRCSPISGHKSVSWYQQVLGQGPQFIFQYYEKEERGRGNFPDRFSARQFPNYSSELNVNALLLGDSALYLCASSIPSTGNTEAFFGQGTRLTVV.